The 27 T cell receptor beta chains below come from one sample, sequenced in a study of cytomegalovirus exposure and HLA in healthy donors. Both 60 Vbeta primers and 13 Jbeta primers went into the PCR. Profiling relied on immunoSEQ multiplex PCR, and the TCRdb table lists in-frame clones only, not all of them. The table lists about 110,000 clones, 60% to 75% of them singletons. The sample comprised PBMCs. All receptors derive from a male donor in good health and CMV-seropositive.

This chain connects TRBV5-8 to TRBJ1-5, with D maybe TRBD1 (5 bases). This CDR3 has 14 residues. The V end lost 3 bases, the J end lost 5 bases, and 12 bases lay between the germline ends. From germline, CDR1 is SGHTS and CDR2 YDEGEE. As DNA, the CDR3 is TGTGCCAGCAGCTCCGGGTGGGGGGATCAGCCCCAGCATTTT. This sequence encodes CASSSGWGDQPQHF.

This chain joins TRBV4-3 and TRBJ1-6; TRBD1 might be the D (5 bases). Between the trimmed V and J ends, which lost 1 base and 0 bases, there was a span of 16 bases. The CDR3 is 19 residues long. Germline V gene lookup returns CDR1 LGHNA and CDR2 YSLEER. CDR3 sequence reads: CASSQGAGTVSSYNSPLHF. The CDR3 nucleotides read TGCGCCAGCAGCCAAGGGGCCGGGACTGTTAGCTCCTATAATTCACCCCTCCACTTT.

V gene TRBV28 combines with J gene TRBJ2-5, with TRBD2 identical over 8 bases. J lost 4 bases, V lost 6 bases, and 10 bases had no gene match. This CDR3 has 15 amino acids. The germline gives CDR1 MDHEN, CDR2 SYDVKM. The CDR3 protein is CASRTPAGAGETQYF. The CDR3 nucleotides read TGTGCCAGCAGAACCCCAGCGGGAGCGGGAGAGACCCAGTACTTC.

This chain joins TRBV7-2 and TRBJ2-1; TRBD1 agrees at 8 bases. The germline V gene has CDR1 SGHTA and CDR2 FQGNSA. The CDR3 consists of 15 residues. V shed 1 base, J shed 6 bases, and the junction held 5 bases outside the gene matches. CDR3 sequence (DNA): TGTGCCAGCAGCTTAGGCAGGGGGCTGGGCAATGAGCAGTTCTTC. This encodes CASSLGRGLGNEQFF.

This clone occurred once. The J gene is TRBJ2-7, the V gene TRBV13, with 11 bases matching TRBD1. Germline V lookup: CDR1 PRHDT, CDR2 FYEKMQ (reference sequence). CDR3 length: 15 amino acids. V lost 5 bases to trimming and J lost 4 bases; unmatched junction nucleotides: 7. The chain's CDR3 is CASSGPGTGGYEQYF. The CDR3 nucleotides read TGTGCCAGCAGCGGACCCGGGACAGGGGGGTACGAGCAGTACTTC.

Only one count was recorded for this clone. The chain has TRBV27 and TRBJ1-1; D not certain. Germline CDR1 and CDR2: MNHEY and SMNVEV (reference sequence). The ends were cut back, 0 bases at V and 0 bases at J, with 8 bases in the middle. This CDR3 comprises 15 residues. In DNA, the CDR3 is TGTGCCAGCAGTTTATCTCCAGGATTGAACACTGAAGCTTTCTTT. As protein: CASSLSPGLNTEAFF.

The rearrangement links TRBV29-1 to TRBJ2-3; 11 nucleotides agree with TRBD2. V was clipped by 0 bases and J by 2 bases; unmatched bases: 10. CDR3 length equals 18 residues. Germline V gene lookup returns CDR1 SQVTM and CDR2 ANQGSEA. The DNA for the CDR3 is TGCAGCGTTGAAGATTGGGCTAGCGGGGGGATCGACACAGATACGCAGTATTTT. It specifies CSVEDWASGGIDTDTQYF.

The rearrangement joins TRBV5-1 to TRBJ2-2, with D unresolved. CDR1 is SGHRS, CDR2 YFSETQ, per germline. V shed 0 bases and J shed 1 base, with 7 bases lying between them. The CDR3 is 15 residues long. The CDR3 here is CASSLDTLNTGELFF. The CDR3 DNA reads as TGCGCCAGCAGCTTGGACACGCTGAACACCGGGGAGCTGTTTTTT.

The chain combines TRBV4-3 with TRBJ2-2; D might be TRBD2 (5 bases). Germline V gene data show CDR1 as LGHNA and CDR2 as YSLEER. Trimming left V 2 bases short and J 2 bases short, with 12 bases between. This CDR3 contains 16 residues. CDR3 residues: CASSQIVATNTGELFF. In nucleotides, the CDR3 is TGCGCCAGCAGCCAAATTGTAGCGACTAACACCGGGGAGCTGTTTTTT.

The chain carries TRBV27 and TRBJ2-7; no firm D call. Germline CDR1 is MNHEY and CDR2 is SMNVEV (reference sequence). Trimming removed 0 bases at V and 2 bases at J, with 8 bases between. The CDR3 spans 14 residues. Here the CDR3 reads CASSLSMGPYEQYF. DNA of the CDR3: TGTGCCAGCAGTTTATCGATGGGCCCCTACGAGCAGTACTTC.

In this sample, this clone turned up a few times. The J gene is TRBJ2-5, the V gene TRBV19, with TRBD2 matching 7 bases. The CDR3 has 11 amino acids. Germline trimming cut 7 bases from V and 7 bases from J; bases unmatched to any gene: 3. Germline V gene lookup returns CDR1 LNHDA and CDR2 SQIVND (reference sequence). CDR3 bases: TGTGCCAGTACGTCTAGCGGGACCCAGTACTTC. As protein: CASTSSGTQYF.

The V gene is TRBV2, the J gene TRBJ2-5; D perhaps matches TRBD1 (7 bases). This CDR3 is built from 14 residues. Germline values: CDR1 SNHLY, CDR2 FYNNEI. Trimming removed 8 bases from V and 2 bases from J, with 15 bases in between. The CDR3 loop is CASLRGDRQETQYF. CDR3 DNA sequence: TGTGCCAGCTTAAGGGGGGACAGACAAGAGACCCAGTACTTC.

V is TRBV7-9 and J is TRBJ2-5; 9 bases are shared with TRBD2. CDR1 SEHNR and CDR2 FQNEAQ come from the germline V gene (reference sequence). The CDR3 spans 15 residues. V was clipped by 6 bases and J by 2 bases; unmatched bases: 7. The CDR3 sequence: CASRTETSGQETQYF. The CDR3 DNA reads TGTGCCAGCAGAACCGAGACTAGCGGACAAGAGACCCAGTACTTC.

This clone occurred a few times. V gene TRBV10-3 combines with J gene TRBJ1-1; no reliable D call. The germline CDR1 and CDR2 sequences are ENHRY and SYGVKD. The CDR3 is 12 residues long. V dropped 6 bases and J dropped 4 bases, with 9 bases sitting between them. For the CDR3, the DNA is TGTGCCATCAGGGCGAGCGGCACTGAAGCTTTCTTT. Encoded protein: CAIRASGTEAFF.

The chain joins TRBV28 to TRBJ1-5; no clear D gene. With 6 bases removed from V and 0 bases from J, the gap between germline ends came to 15 bases. Per germline, CDR1 MDHEN and CDR2 SYDVKM. This CDR3 is built from 16 residues. The CDR3 DNA sequence: TGTGCCAGCAGCTCTTGGTCGATCTATAGCAATCAGCCCCAGCATTTT. It yields the protein CASSSWSIYSNQPQHF.

This chain links TRBV19 with TRBJ2-7, with TRBD1 matching over 7 bases. This CDR3 spans 13 amino acids. J was trimmed by 13 bases and V by 0 bases; bases with no gene match: 9. Germline CDR1 LNHDA, CDR2 SQIVND (reference sequence). CDR3 in DNA: TGTGCCAGTAGTATAGATAGAGGGACAGCCCTTTACTTC. Residues: CASSIDRGTALYF.

The chain recombines TRBV4-1 with TRBJ2-7; 8 positions agree with TRBD1. The V gene end was trimmed by 2 bases and the J gene end by 3 bases; junction bases not matched to a gene: 9. Per germline, CDR1 MGHRA and CDR2 YSYEKL. There are 16 residues in the CDR3. CDR3: CASSQWDTGQGYEQYF. In DNA form, the CDR3 reads TGCGCCAGCAGCCAATGGGATACCGGACAGGGCTACGAGCAGTACTTC.

This chain links TRBV6-5 with TRBJ2-2; 7 bases are shared with TRBD1. The CDR3 covers 15 residues. V shed 1 base, J shed 7 bases, and the junction held 6 bases outside the gene matches. CDR1 MNHEY and CDR2 SVGAGI come from the germline V gene. CDR3 sequence reads: CASSYLGGIVGELFF. In DNA, the CDR3 is TGTGCCAGCAGTTACTTAGGGGGCATAGTCGGGGAGCTGTTTTTT.

The CDR3 coding sequence is TGTGCCAGTAAGAGCAGGGCGGGGAACAATGAGCAGTTCTTC. It codes for CASKSRAGNNEQFF. This chain connects TRBV19 to TRBJ2-1, with D possibly matching TRBD2 (6 bases). The CDR3 spans 14 residues. Germline lookup yields CDR1 LNHDA and CDR2 SQIVND (reference sequence). Trimming shortened V by 7 bases and J by 5 bases, and 15 bases separated the two germline ends.

The CDR3 DNA follows: TGTGCCAGCAGCGCCCGACAAGGGGGCTATGGCTACACCTTC. It yields the protein CASSARQGGYGYTF. This rearrangement joins TRBV11-1 to TRBJ1-2; a weak D match, TRBD1 (6 bases). Trimming removed 5 bases from V and 4 bases from J, with 14 bases in between. CDR1 is SGHAT, CDR2 FQDESV, per germline (reference sequence). The CDR3 extends over 14 amino acids.

CDR3 in amino acids: CSVTHQLGGRSMSNEQFF. CDR3 nucleotide sequence: TGCAGCGTTACACACCAACTAGGGGGTCGATCCATGTCAAATGAGCAGTTCTTC. The genes are TRBV29-1 and TRBJ2-1; TRBD1 might be the D (6 bases). With 5 bases removed from V and 7 bases from J, the gap between germline ends came to 30 bases. This CDR3 has 18 residues. The germline V gene encodes CDR1 SQVTM and CDR2 ANQGSEA.

The rearrangement joins TRBV7-9 to TRBJ1-4; TRBD1 matches 8 bases. This CDR3 region has 17 residues. With 6 bases clipped from V and 0 bases from J, the junction kept 9 bases outside the gene matches. Germline CDR1 SEHNR, CDR2 FQNEAQ (reference sequence). The CDR3, as DNA: TGTGCCAGCAGTCAGGACAGGGTTGGTGCAACTAATGAAAAACTGTTTTTT. Its protein product is CASSQDRVGATNEKLFF.

V gene TRBV27 combines with J gene TRBJ2-7; D not resolved. Germline assignment: CDR1 MNHEY and CDR2 SMNVEV (reference sequence). The CDR3 spans 14 residues. Trimming pared 5 bases from V and 0 bases from J, leaving 11 bases between. CDR3 sequence reads: CASSLISSSYEQYF. The CDR3 DNA is TGTGCCAGCAGTCTCATAAGCTCCTCCTACGAGCAGTACTTC.

The J gene is TRBJ1-1, the V gene TRBV9, with 9 bases identical to TRBD1. CDR3 length: 16 residues. Germline loops: CDR1 SGDLS, CDR2 YYNGEE. The ends lost 0 bases at V and 1 base at J; junction bases unmatched: 4. CDR3 coding DNA: TGTGCCAGCAGCGTAGGTCGGGACAGGGCGAACACTGAAGCTTTCTTT. Translated, it gives CASSVGRDRANTEAFF.

The count of this clone is one. V gene TRBV7-9 combines with J gene TRBJ2-3; 7 nucleotides line up with TRBD1. This CDR3 is built from 15 residues. V lost 1 base, J lost 2 bases, and 3 bases stayed unmatched. CDR1 is SEHNR and CDR2 is FQNEAQ in the germline V gene (reference sequence). CDR3 in DNA: TGTGCCAGCAGCTTAGGTGGGACAGCCACAGATACGCAGTATTTT. It specifies CASSLGGTATDTQYF.

The chain recombines TRBV5-1 with TRBJ1-2, with a weak D call TRBD1 (6 bases). From germline, CDR1 is SGHRS and CDR2 YFSETQ. Trimming shortened V by 0 bases and J by 7 bases, and 25 bases separated the two germline ends. This CDR3 contains 18 residues. DNA for the CDR3: TGCGCCAGCAGCTTGGGTAATGTTGGCAGGGGTGCTGTTGGTGGCTACACCTTC. Amino acid sequence: CASSLGNVGRGAVGGYTF.

V is TRBV2 and J is TRBJ2-3; D is unclear. CDR3 length equals 12 residues. V lost 4 bases and J 5 bases, leaving 7 bases between the germline ends. Looked up from germline, CDR1 is SNHLY and CDR2 is FYNNEI. As DNA, the CDR3 is TGTGCCAGCAGTGCCCTCTTAGATACGCAGTATTTT. As protein: CASSALLDTQYF.